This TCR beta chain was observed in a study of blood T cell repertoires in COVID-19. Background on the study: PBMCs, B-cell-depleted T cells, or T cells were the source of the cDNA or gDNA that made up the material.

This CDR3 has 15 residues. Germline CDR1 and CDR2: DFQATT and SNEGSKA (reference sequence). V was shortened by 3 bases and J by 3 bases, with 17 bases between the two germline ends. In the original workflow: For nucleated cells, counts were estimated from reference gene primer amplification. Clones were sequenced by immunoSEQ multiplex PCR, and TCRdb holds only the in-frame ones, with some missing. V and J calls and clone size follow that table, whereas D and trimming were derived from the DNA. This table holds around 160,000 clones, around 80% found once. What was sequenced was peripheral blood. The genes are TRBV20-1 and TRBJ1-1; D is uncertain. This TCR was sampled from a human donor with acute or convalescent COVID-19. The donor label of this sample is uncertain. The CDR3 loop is CSASDPSRGDTEAFF. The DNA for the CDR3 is TGCAGTGCTAGTGATCCTTCTCGGGGTGACACTGAAGCTTTCTTT.